Sequencing of this T cell receptor (beta chain) was carried out in a study of CD8+CD57+ T cells in acquired aplastic anemia. Overall study: Sorted CD4+ and CD8+ cell DNA averaged roughly 3.2 ug. Notes on the study in general: The number of CD8+ CDR3 sequences shared by patients and controls was twenty-nine.

Sequenced patients had shown CD8+CD57+ cell expansion by flow cytometry. Patients were therapy-naive when their blood was sampled. Profiles of TCR beta VDJ and CDR3 were generated from a genomic DNA template. MiXCR, run by TCRdb on the reads, gives a single entry per CDR3 protein. The sample has hundreds of thousands of distinct CDR3 sequences, roughly 34% seen once. V lost 6 bases and J 0 bases, leaving 12 bases between the germline ends. The CDR3 has 15 amino acids. CDR1 and CDR2 (germline): SGHVS, FNYEAQ. Notes on this clonotype: The antigen remains unidentified.

The rearrangement joins TRBV7-6 to TRBJ2-1, with D possibly matching TRBD1 (6 bases). The source of this sequence is a human donor with aplastic anemia. Sequencing was done on a sample of sorted CD4+, CD8+, or CD8+CD57+ T cells (not recorded which) from PBMCs. CDR3 nucleotides: TGTGCCAGCAGGTCTACAGGGTTCTCCTACAATGAGCAGTTCTTC. Encoded protein: CASRSTGFSYNEQFF.